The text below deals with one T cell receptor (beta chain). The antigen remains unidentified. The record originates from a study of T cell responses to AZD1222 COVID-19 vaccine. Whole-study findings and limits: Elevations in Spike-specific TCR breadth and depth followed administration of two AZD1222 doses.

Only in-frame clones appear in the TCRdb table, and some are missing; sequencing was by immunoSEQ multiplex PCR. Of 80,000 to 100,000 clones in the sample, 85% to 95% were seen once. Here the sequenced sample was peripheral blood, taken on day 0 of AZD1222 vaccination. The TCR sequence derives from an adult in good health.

The CDR3 is CASSPSGGPSYEQYF. For the CDR3, the DNA is TGTGCCAGCAGCCCTAGCGGGGGGCCGTCCTACGAGCAGTACTTC. The V gene is TRBV13, the J gene TRBJ2-7; 11 positions agree with TRBD2. Trimming at V came to 5 bases and at J to 1 base, leaving 4 bases not matched to a gene. The CDR3 has 15 residues. CDR1 PRHDT and CDR2 FYEKMQ come from the germline V gene (reference sequence).